Following are 2 T cell receptor beta chains from one sample sequenced in a study of blood T cell repertoires in COVID-19. Libraries were prepared by immunoSEQ multiplex PCR; TCRdb keeps only in-frame clonotypes and omits some of them. The sample has 300,000 to 400,000 clones, around four fifths seen once; the top ten hold roughly 3%. Sequenced sample: peripheral blood. The source of these receptors is a man aged 25 to 45 with active or convalescent COVID-19.

The J gene is TRBJ2-7, the V gene TRBV4-1; TRBD1 matches 8 bases. V gave up 3 bases and J gave up 3 bases; unmatched junction bases: 7. Germline values: CDR1 MGHRA, CDR2 YSYEKL. The CDR3 covers 15 residues. In nucleotides, the CDR3 is TGCGCCAGCAGCCATTCTACGGGACAGGTCTACGAGCAGTACTTC. Its protein product is CASSHSTGQVYEQYF.

V gene TRBV7-2 combines with J gene TRBJ1-1, with 10 bases aligning to TRBD1. The CDR3 has 16 residues. V lost 4 bases to trimming and J lost 1 base; unmatched junction nucleotides: 6. CDR1 SGHTA and CDR2 FQGNSA come from the germline V gene. The CDR3 DNA sequence: TGTGCCAGCAGCTGGGGACAGGGGATAGGGAACACTGAAGCTTTCTTT. Its translation: CASSWGQGIGNTEAFF.